Here is one T cell receptor beta chain with its context. The antigen remains unidentified. J lost 6 bases, V lost 5 bases, and 4 bases had no gene match. Germline V gene lookup returns CDR1 MNHEY and CDR2 SVGAGI. This CDR3 contains 12 residues. The sample originates from a study of T cell responses to AZD1222 COVID-19 vaccine. Study-wide points: The repertoires were collected only after the peak T cell response. Receipt of two AZD1222 doses was followed by a rise in Spike-specific TCR breadth and depth.

The assay was immunoSEQ multiplex PCR, and TCRdb's table has in-frame clones only and misses some. The sample records some 130,000 clones, roughly 91% being singletons. J is TRBJ2-7 and V is TRBV6-5; 7 bases agree with TRBD2. This specimen was peripheral blood, taken 28 days after the second AZD1222 dose. The clonotype was recovered from an adult who received the AZD1222 COVID-19 vaccine. The CDR3 loop reads CASSRTGGEQYF. CDR3 DNA: TGTGCCAGCAGTCGGACGGGGGGCGAGCAGTACTTC.